This T cell receptor beta chain was sequenced in a study of a mutant IDH1 vaccine in newly diagnosed glioma. The wider study: Beforehand, treatment had been radiotherapy, temozolomide, or both; the majority received both. Week 35 brought visit V12, which was followed by visit V13 at week 47.

In the case of this clone: Its specificity is unknown.

The time point denotes: week 47, end of study. The investigators gave 300 ug of mutant IDH1 20-mer peptide in each vaccine dose, together with topical imiquimod. There were eight vaccinations for patients, given in weeks 1, 3, 5, 7, 11, 15, 19 and 23. Donors harbored newly found WHO grade 3 or 4 IDH1-mutant, ATRX-lost astrocytomas. Repertoires were generated with immunoSEQ multiplex PCR, while TCRdb's copy carries only in-frame clones and drops some. Here the sample spans about 90,000 clones, nearly 90% being singletons. This material consisted of PBMCs, taken from a glioma patient whose treatment included an IDH1 peptide vaccine. This TCR derives from a woman aged 50 to 65 with glioma.

The CDR3 DNA reads as TGCGCCAGCTTCCTTACAGGGGAAGAGACCCAGTACTTC. As protein: CASFLTGEETQYF. The chain recombines TRBV5-1 with TRBJ2-5; 7 bases fit TRBD1. V lost 7 bases and J lost 3; bases outside the gene matches: 6. The CDR3 runs to 13 residues. Looked up from germline, CDR1 is SGHRS and CDR2 is YFSETQ.